The 11 T cell receptor beta chains presented below share a single source sample, sequenced in a study of T cells in Graves' hyperthyroidism and ophthalmopathy. The CDR3 regions of TCR beta were amplified from RNA transcripts. A first-round RT-PCR of the TCR CDR3 used the HTBI primer set. A single record per CDR3 protein comes from TCRdb applying MiXCR to the multiplex PCR reads. The data contain almost 500,000 distinct CDR3 sequences, approximately 22% of them seen just once; the ten biggest clones take up about 49%. Sequencing was done on a sample of blood. Receptors were obtained from a woman in her 70s with Graves' ophthalmopathy.

This clonotype was found a few times. The chain joins TRBV9 to TRBJ2-1; 10 nucleotides match TRBD2. The V segment lost 2 bases and the J segment 8 bases; nucleotides outside the gene matches: 7. The CDR3 consists of 15 residues. From germline, CDR1 is SGDLS and CDR2 YYNGEE. In DNA form, the CDR3 reads TGTGCCAGCAGCGTTGCCGGGACTAGCGTCTATGAGCAGTTCTTC. Its translation: CASSVAGTSVYEQFF. The full variable domain, completed using reference TRBV9 and TRBJ2-1, is DSGVTQTPKHLITATGQRVTLRCSPRSGDLSVYWYQQSLDQGLQFLIQYYNGEERAKGNILERFSAQQFPDLHSELNLSSLELGDSALYFCASSVAGTSVYEQFFGPGTRLTVL.

The chain links TRBV7-2 to TRBJ1-2; weak D call: TRBD1 (5 bases). Between the trimmed V and J ends, which lost 2 bases and 10 bases, there was a span of 11 bases. The CDR3 consists of 12 residues. Germline V gene sequence: CDR1 SGHTA, CDR2 FQGNSA. CDR3 bases: TGTGCCAGCAGCTTAAGGGGAGGGACCTACACCTTC. Its protein is CASSLRGGTYTF.

The chain carries TRBV5-5 and TRBJ2-1, with 14 bases aligning to TRBD2. The J segment lost 7 bases and the V segment lost 4 bases, leaving 13 bases of the junction unmatched. The CDR3 covers 18 residues. Germline CDR1 is SGHKS and CDR2 is YYEKEE (reference sequence). CDR3 sequence reads: CASSTKGTSGSRVNEQFF. The CDR3 nucleotides read TGTGCCAGCAGCACAAAGGGGACTAGCGGGAGTAGGGTTAATGAGCAGTTCTTC. Complete variable domain (other parts from reference TRBV5-5 and TRBJ2-1): DAGVTQSPTHLIKTRGQQVTLRCSPISGHKSVSWYQQVLGQGPQFIFQYYEKEERGRGNFPDRFSARQFPNYSSELNVNALLLGDSALYLCASSTKGTSGSRVNEQFFGPGTRLTVL.

This clonotype was detected many times. V is TRBV27 and J is TRBJ2-7; 9 nucleotides agree with TRBD1. Germline trimming cut 4 bases from V and 6 bases from J; bases unmatched to any gene: 7. The CDR3 runs 14 residues. Germline CDR1 is MNHEY and CDR2 is SMNVEV (reference sequence). The CDR3 DNA is TGTGCCAGCAGTTCCGGGACAGGGCACCGCGAGCAGTACTTC. It is translated as CASSSGTGHREQYF.

This clonotype was observed a handful of times. The chain has TRBV27 and TRBJ2-2, with 11 nucleotides matching TRBD2. The V gene's germline CDR1 is MNHEY and CDR2 SMNVEV (reference sequence). The V gene end was trimmed by 5 bases and the J gene end by 5 bases; junction bases not matched to a gene: 10. CDR3 length equals 17 residues. The CDR3 protein is CASSPLAGVKRTGELFF. CDR3 DNA: TGTGCCAGCAGTCCACTAGCGGGAGTAAAAAGAACCGGGGAGCTGTTTTTT.

The V and J genes are TRBV28 and TRBJ1-4, with D possibly matching TRBD1 (6 bases). Looked up from germline, CDR1 is MDHEN and CDR2 is SYDVKM. V gave up 5 bases and J gave up 7 bases, with 20 bases separating them. The CDR3 sequence is 16 residues long. The CDR3 DNA is TGTGCCAGCAGTACCCGAAGGGGGGGCGGGGGTGAAAAACTGTTTTTT. Its protein is CASSTRRGGGGEKLFF. The whole variable domain, filled in from reference TRBV28 and TRBJ1-4, reads DVKVTQSSRYLVKRTGEKVFLECVQDMDHENMFWYRQDPGLGLRLIYFSYDVKMKEKGDIPEGYSVSREKKERFSLILESASTNQTSMYLCASSTRRGGGGEKLFFGSGTQLSVL.

This clonotype was detected a few times. The V gene is TRBV6-5, the J gene TRBJ2-1, with 10 bases fitting TRBD2. The CDR3 totals 18 residues. Trimming at V came to 0 bases and at J to 6 bases, leaving 11 bases not matched to a gene. Germline CDR1 reads MNHEY; CDR2 reads SVGAGI. The CDR3: CASSYSTLAGVFPNEQFF. The CDR3 coding sequence is TGTGCCAGCAGTTACTCGACTCTAGCGGGAGTTTTCCCCAATGAGCAGTTCTTC.

About this clonotype itself: A single base separates this from a much larger clone, so it may be a read error. The chain combines TRBV28 with TRBJ2-2, with D possibly TRBD2 on 6 matching bases. CDR3 length equals 15 residues. Germline loops: CDR1 MDHEN, CDR2 SYDVKM. The V and J ends lost 6 bases and 5 bases respectively, with 16 bases between them. In DNA, the CDR3 is TGTGCCAGCAGCTTAGCGGAAGCAACGACCGGGGAGCTGTTTTTT. Translating it yields CASSLAEATTGELFF.

Many counts were recorded for this clonotype. The chain is built from TRBV12-3 or TRBV12-4 and TRBJ2-1; D might be TRBD1 or TRBD2, each matching 5 bases. This CDR3 spans 15 amino acids. The V and J ends lost 4 bases and 5 bases respectively, with 15 bases between them. As DNA, the CDR3 is TGTGCCAGCAGTTCCGAGTATGGGGGAGACAATGAGCAGTTCTTC. Residues: CASSSEYGGDNEQFF.

V gene TRBV6-1 combines with J gene TRBJ2-1; possibly TRBD1 or TRBD2 for D (6 bases each). The CDR3 spans 15 residues. The germline CDR1 and CDR2 sequences are MNHNS and SASEGT. Trimming shortened V by 7 bases and J by 1 base, and 14 bases separated the two germline ends. The CDR3 region has the DNA TGTGCCAGCACCCGCGAGGGGGGTTCCTACAATGAGCAGTTCTTC. It codes for CASTREGGSYNEQFF.

This clonotype was picked up many times. V gene TRBV12-3 or TRBV12-4 combines with J gene TRBJ1-1; 7 nucleotides line up with TRBD1. The CDR3 length is 14 residues. V was clipped by 4 bases and J by 6 bases; unmatched bases: 8. DNA of the CDR3: TGTGCCAGCAGTTATGGTCAAGACAGGGCTGAAGCTTTCTTT. Translating gives CASSYGQDRAEAFF.